What follows are 16 T cell receptor beta chains derived from one specimen sequenced in a study of blood T cell repertoires in COVID-19. Generated by immunoSEQ multiplex PCR, the TCRdb table keeps only in-frame clones and is missing some. The sample holds tens of thousands of clones; approximately 75% are singletons and the top ten take roughly 2.7%. The sequencing input was peripheral blood. These receptors came from a woman aged 70-85 years with COVID-19, enrolled during active disease.

This sequence joins TRBV5-1 and TRBJ2-5, with TRBD2 identical over 7 bases. This CDR3 has 14 amino acids. In germline, CDR1 is SGHRS, CDR2 YFSETQ. V shed 2 bases, J shed 3 bases, and the junction held 4 bases outside the gene matches. The CDR3 sequence: CASSFTTSEETQYF. CDR3 nucleotide sequence: TGCGCCAGCAGCTTCACTACTAGCGAAGAGACCCAGTACTTC.

The J gene is TRBJ2-7, the V gene TRBV7-2; 8 bases match TRBD1. CDR3 length equals 13 residues. The germline gives CDR1 SGHTA, CDR2 FQGNSA. Trimming took 4 bases from V and 2 from J; bases not matched to a gene: 1. The CDR3 coding sequence is TGTGCCAGCAGCTCACAGGGGGCCTACGAGCAGTACTTC. It is translated as CASSSQGAYEQYF.

The chain employs TRBV5-6 and TRBJ1-4; no firm D call. The CDR3 loop spans 15 amino acids. V was shortened by 4 bases and J by 4 bases, with 14 bases between the two germline ends. CDR1 and CDR2 (germline): SGHDT, YYEEEE. The CDR3 sequence is CASSPGGRLNEKLFF. The CDR3 coding sequence is TGTGCCAGCAGCCCCGGCGGGCGGCTTAATGAAAAACTGTTTTTT. The whole variable domain, filled in from reference TRBV5-6 and TRBJ1-4, reads DAGVTQSPTHLIKTRGQQVTLRCSPKSGHDTVSWYQQALGQGPQFIFQYYEEEERQRGNFPDRFSGHQFPNYSSELNVNALLLGDSALYLCASSPGGRLNEKLFFGSGTQLSVL.

The chain couples TRBV7-2 to TRBJ2-3; 9 nucleotides align to TRBD2. Germline V gene data show CDR1 as SGHTA and CDR2 as FQGNSA. V was clipped by 5 bases and J by 7 bases; unmatched bases: 13. This CDR3 is built from 16 residues. This CDR3 is CASSLSGGLGRNTQYF. The CDR3 nucleotides read TGTGCCAGCAGCCTCAGCGGGGGGTTGGGCAGGAATACGCAGTATTTT.

This chain connects TRBV5-6 to TRBJ1-2; TRBD1 agrees at 8 bases. The CDR3 consists of 14 residues. Germline loops: CDR1 SGHDT, CDR2 YYEEEE. V dropped 4 bases and J dropped 8; count of bases not matched to a gene: 10. The DNA for the CDR3 is TGTGCCAGCAGCGGCCCGGACAGGGCGGAGGGCTACACCTTC. This encodes CASSGPDRAEGYTF.

This chain joins TRBV5-6 and TRBJ2-7; D is possibly TRBD2 (5 bases). Trimming took off 4 bases at V and 6 bases at J, with 14 bases between the two ends. CDR1 is SGHDT and CDR2 is YYEEEE in the germline V gene. This CDR3 comprises 13 residues. CDR3 DNA: TGTGCCAGCAGCCGCCTCGGCGCGGGCGAGCAGTACTTC. It encodes CASSRLGAGEQYF.

V is TRBV5-6 and J is TRBJ1-5, with 7 bases aligning to TRBD1. In germline, CDR1 is SGHDT, CDR2 YYEEEE. The J segment lost 2 bases and the V segment lost 2 bases, leaving 4 bases of the junction unmatched. There are 15 residues in the CDR3. CDR3 DNA sequence: TGTGCCAGCAGCTTCGGACAGGCCCGCAATCAGCCCCAGCATTTT. As protein: CASSFGQARNQPQHF.

This clone was counted a single time. The chain links TRBV7-9 to TRBJ1-4, with D possibly TRBD1 on 5 matching bases. V shed 3 bases and J shed 4 bases, with 21 bases lying between them. Germline V gene lookup returns CDR1 SEHNR and CDR2 FQNEAQ (reference sequence). There are 18 residues in the CDR3. Here the CDR3 DNA reads TGTGCCAGCAGCTTTAGTAAGGCGAGGTCGCAGGGTAATGAAAAACTGTTTTTT. Amino acid sequence: CASSFSKARSQGNEKLFF.

This chain links TRBV27 with TRBJ2-1, with 7 bases that match TRBD2. V was clipped by 4 bases and J by 0 bases; unmatched bases: 6. The CDR3 is 16 amino acids. The V gene's germline CDR1 is MNHEY and CDR2 SMNVEV (reference sequence). The CDR3 is CASSSSGQSSYNEQFF. The CDR3 DNA reads TGTGCCAGCAGTTCTAGCGGCCAGAGCTCCTACAATGAGCAGTTCTTC.

The chain recombines TRBV3-1 (or the pseudogene TRBV3-2) with TRBJ1-2; TRBD1 might be the D (6 bases). V was trimmed by 4 bases and J by 4 bases, leaving 10 bases between them. Germline V gene lookup returns CDR1 LGHDT and CDR2 YNNKEL (reference sequence). The CDR3 is 13 amino acids. CDR3 loop: CASSRTATYGYTF. The CDR3 DNA sequence: TGTGCCAGCAGCCGGACAGCCACCTATGGCTACACCTTC.

The chain links TRBV7-9 to TRBJ1-2, with TRBD1 identical over 8 bases. The germline V gene encodes CDR1 SEHNR and CDR2 FQNEAQ (reference sequence). The CDR3 covers 14 residues. The V and J ends lost 5 bases and 2 bases, in that order; junction bases with no gene match: 4. Written as DNA, the CDR3 is TGTGCCAGCAGCGACGACAGGGGAAACTATGGCTACACCTTC. Encoded protein: CASSDDRGNYGYTF. Complete variable domain (other parts from reference TRBV7-9 and TRBJ1-2): DTGVSQNPRHKITKRGQNVTFRCDPISEHNRLYWYRQTLGQGPEFLTYFQNEAQLEKSRLLSDRFSAERPKGSFSTLEIQRTEQGDSAMYLCASSDDRGNYGYTFGSGTRLTVV.

V gene TRBV28 combines with J gene TRBJ1-1; D gene unclear. V lost 5 bases, J lost 4 bases, and 11 bases lay in between. This CDR3 spans 13 amino acids. Germline loops: CDR1 MDHEN, CDR2 SYDVKM. The CDR3 bases are TGTGCCAGCAGTCTCTTGGGAGGCACTGAAGCTTTCTTT. Translating gives CASSLLGGTEAFF.

The J gene is TRBJ1-1, the V gene TRBV2; the D gene is possibly TRBD1 (6 bases). V was pared by 2 bases and J by 2 bases, with 12 bases between. Per the germline V gene, CDR1 is SNHLY and CDR2 is FYNNEI. The CDR3 extends over 15 amino acids. The CDR3 bases are TGTGCCAGCAGTGAAAGGCTCAGGGGTAACACTGAAGCTTTCTTT. Translating it yields CASSERLRGNTEAFF.

The chain employs TRBV9 and TRBJ2-3; TRBD2 matches at 12 bases. V gave up 3 bases and J gave up 6 bases; unmatched junction bases: 8. CDR1 is SGDLS, CDR2 YYNGEE, per germline. CDR3 length equals 16 residues. The CDR3 sequence is CASSARLAGVQDTQYF. In DNA form, the CDR3 reads TGTGCCAGCAGCGCAAGACTAGCGGGAGTACAGGATACGCAGTATTTT.

The chain couples TRBV9 to TRBJ1-1; 10 positions match TRBD1. V lost 0 bases to trimming and J lost 7 bases; unmatched junction nucleotides: 3. The CDR3 length is 14 residues. Germline V lookup: CDR1 SGDLS, CDR2 YYNGEE. The CDR3 reads CASSVEGQGNEAFF. CDR3 DNA: TGTGCCAGCAGCGTAGAGGGACAGGGGAATGAAGCTTTCTTT.

In this sample, this clone turned up once. The chain uses TRBV19 and TRBJ1-5, with 7 bases that match TRBD1. The CDR3 extends over 16 amino acids. Germline V gives CDR1 LNHDA, CDR2 SQIVND (reference sequence). V was pared by 6 bases and J by 1 base, with 9 bases of the junction left unmatched. This CDR3 is CASRPPDRSSNQPQHF. The CDR3 region has the DNA TGTGCCAGTAGACCCCCGGACAGGTCGAGCAATCAGCCCCAGCATTTT.